A single sample gave rise to the 32 T cell receptor beta chains below, sequenced in a study of OX40 agonist ivuxolimab in advanced cancers. Receptor amplification or capture employed the immunoSEQ multiplex PCR assay. The clones in this table, taken by TCRdb from immuneACCESS, are in-frame only. Not every clone is retained; where verified, under half of the shortfall comes from an unresolved V gene, and the cause of the rest is unknown. The sample includes some 62,000 clones, with about 90% observed a single time. The leading ten clones occupy 5.2% of the sample. Here the sequenced sample was CD4+ or CD8+ T cells sorted from blood, taken in a trial of the OX40 agonist ivuxolimab. The source of these receptors is an adult with an advanced solid tumor such as melanoma, head and neck, liver or kidney cancer.

This clone was seen once. The chain links TRBV6-6 to TRBJ2-2, with D unclear. With 3 bases removed from V and 1 base from J, the gap between germline ends came to 9 bases. Germline V gene data show CDR1 as MNHNY and CDR2 as SVGAGI (reference sequence). CDR3 length: 15 residues. The CDR3 reads CASSYLAENTGELFF. CDR3 coding DNA: TGTGCCAGCAGTTATCTGGCGGAGAACACCGGGGAGCTGTTTTTT.

V and J are TRBV28 and TRBJ2-5, with 12 bases identical to TRBD1. The V gene end was trimmed by 11 bases and the J gene end by 5 bases; junction bases not matched to a gene: 6. CDR3 length equals 13 residues. Germline V lookup: CDR1 MDHEN, CDR2 SYDVKM. DNA for the CDR3: TGTGCCGCGCGGGACAGGGGGCTTGAGACCCAGTACTTC. This encodes CAARDRGLETQYF.

For the CDR3, the DNA is TGTGCCAGCAGTTCGGAAAACACCGGGGAGCTGTTTTTT. Its protein product is CASSSENTGELFF. The genes are TRBV6-6 and TRBJ2-2; D call uncertain. Trimming took 4 bases from V and 2 from J, leaving 5 bases between them. This CDR3 spans 13 amino acids. Germline V lookup: CDR1 MNHNY, CDR2 SVGAGI (reference sequence).

This rearrangement joins TRBV5-1 to TRBJ2-7, with a possible D match to TRBD1 (6 bases). The CDR3 is 13 residues long. The germline CDR1 and CDR2 sequences are SGHRS and YFSETQ. V was trimmed by 4 bases and J by 1 base, leaving 9 bases between them. DNA of the CDR3: TGCGCCAGCAGCCCACAGGGTTCCTACGAGCAGTACTTC. It translates to CASSPQGSYEQYF. The whole variable domain, filled in from reference TRBV5-1 and TRBJ2-7, reads KAGVTQTPRYLIKTRGQQVTLSCSPISGHRSVSWYQQTPGQGLQFLFEYFSETQRNKGNFPGRFSGRQFSNSRSEMNVSTLELGDSALYLCASSPQGSYEQYFGPGTRLTVT.

The rearrangement uses TRBV18 and TRBJ2-5; 9 positions match TRBD2. The CDR3 covers 14 residues. The junction had 7 bases not matched to a gene; V was cut back by 4 bases and J by 7 bases. Germline V CDR1 and CDR2: KGHSH, LQKENI. The CDR3 spells CASSQAGGEGTQYF. In DNA, the CDR3 is TGTGCCAGCTCACAAGCGGGAGGAGAAGGGACCCAGTACTTC.

The chain combines TRBV28 with TRBJ2-1; D gene unclear. This CDR3 has 11 residues. V was trimmed by 6 bases and J by 4 bases, leaving 4 bases between them. Germline CDR1 is MDHEN and CDR2 is SYDVKM. The CDR3 loop is CASRTYNEQFF. The CDR3 region has the DNA TGTGCCAGCAGAACATACAATGAGCAGTTCTTC. The full variable domain, rest sourced from reference TRBV28 and TRBJ2-1, is DVKVTQSSRYLVKRTGEKVFLECVQDMDHENMFWYRQDPGLGLRLIYFSYDVKMKEKGDIPEGYSVSREKKERFSLILESASTNQTSMYLCASRTYNEQFFGPGTRLTVL.

A few counts support this clone. One end of the junction fails to match germline, which may point to a read error. This chain links TRBV7-7 with TRBJ2-3; weak D call: TRBD2 (6 bases). The CDR3 is 16 amino acids. Germline lookup yields CDR1 SSHAT and CDR2 FNYEAQ (reference sequence). CDR3 in amino acids: CASSAYSGRVPDTQYF. The CDR3 bases are TGTGCTAGCAGCGCTTATAGCGGAAGGGTTCCAGATACGCAGTATTTT.

V and J are TRBV28 and TRBJ2-5; 8 bases are a match to TRBD1. The CDR3 sequence is 17 residues long. Germline V lookup: CDR1 MDHEN, CDR2 SYDVKM. V was clipped by 5 bases and J by 3 bases; unmatched bases: 14. DNA for the CDR3: TGTGCCAGCAGTGCCTTACCCCGGACAGGGATAAAAGAGACCCAGTACTTC. This translates into CASSALPRTGIKETQYF.

This clone was counted a few times. The rearrangement joins TRBV11-3 to TRBJ2-7; 8 nucleotides match TRBD1. The CDR3 length is 16 residues. CDR1 is SGHNT and CDR2 is YENEEA in the germline V gene. With V trimmed by 5 bases and J by 2 bases, 11 bases remained unmatched. The CDR3 DNA reads as TGTGCCAGCAGCGATCACGAGGACAGGGTCACCTACGAGCAGTACTTC. Translation: CASSDHEDRVTYEQYF.

This chain joins TRBV28 and TRBJ1-1; no reliable D call. This CDR3 is 13 amino acids long. Trimming took 2 bases from V and 4 from J, leaving 8 bases between them. Germline loops: CDR1 MDHEN, CDR2 SYDVKM. The DNA of the CDR3 is TGTGCCAGCAGTTTACCTCTGGGCACTGAAGCTTTCTTT. Amino acid sequence: CASSLPLGTEAFF.

This clone was seen a handful of times. J is TRBJ1-2 and V is TRBV2, with D tentatively TRBD1 (6 bases). Germline CDR1 and CDR2: SNHLY and FYNNEI. The CDR3 consists of 14 residues. V was clipped by 11 bases and J by 4 bases, with 20 bases between them. The CDR3 protein is CAVKRDRQVYGYTF. CDR3 bases: TGTGCCGTCAAGCGTGACAGGCAGGTCTATGGCTACACCTTC. Supplemented by reference TRBV2 and TRBJ1-2, the full variable domain reads EPEVTQTPSHQVTQMGQEVILRCVPISNHLYFYWYRQILGQKVEFLVSFYNNEISEKSEIFDDQFSVERPDGSNFTLKIRSTKLEDSAMYFCAVKRDRQVYGYTFGSGTRLTVV.

V is TRBV27 and J is TRBJ2-3, with TRBD2 identical over 11 bases. CDR3 length equals 16 residues. The trim removed 7 bases at V and 2 bases at J, leaving 8 bases unmatched. CDR1 MNHEY and CDR2 SMNVEV come from the germline V gene (reference sequence). CDR3 DNA sequence: TGTGCCAGCACCTCCTGGACTAGCGGGTCCACAGATACGCAGTATTTT. Translating it yields CASTSWTSGSTDTQYF.

The V gene is TRBV5-1, the J gene TRBJ2-1, with 13 bases that match TRBD2. There are 15 residues in the CDR3. Looked up from germline, CDR1 is SGHRS and CDR2 is YFSETQ. The junction had 4 bases not matched to a gene; V was cut back by 0 bases and J by 10 bases. CDR3 loop: CASSLGTSGRGEQFF. DNA of the CDR3: TGCGCCAGCAGCTTGGGGACTAGCGGGAGAGGGGAGCAGTTCTTC.

The chain combines TRBV6-5 with TRBJ2-1; 7 nucleotides agree with TRBD2. The junction had 10 bases not matched to a gene; V was cut back by 7 bases and J by 7 bases. CDR3 size: 14 residues. Germline CDR1 reads MNHEY; CDR2 reads SVGAGI. Here the CDR3 reads CASKRTRVGNEQFF. CDR3 in DNA: TGTGCCAGCAAGCGGACTAGGGTCGGGAATGAGCAGTTCTTC.

The chain joins TRBV15 to TRBJ2-3, with D hard to call. Germline V gene data show CDR1 as LNHNV and CDR2 as YYDKDF (reference sequence). The CDR3 is 14 residues long. Trimming removed 1 base from V and 2 bases from J, with 7 bases in between. The CDR3 bases are TGTGCCACCAGCAGAGGGGGATCCACAGATACGCAGTATTTT. Residues: CATSRGGSTDTQYF.

CDR3 sequence: CASSWGQGLNTEAFF. The DNA for the CDR3 is TGTGCCAGCAGTTGGGGACAGGGCTTGAACACTGAAGCTTTCTTT. This sequence joins TRBV2 and TRBJ1-1; TRBD1 matches at 9 bases. V trimming: 5 bases; J trimming: 0 bases; junction bases outside the gene matches: 4. The germline V gene encodes CDR1 SNHLY and CDR2 FYNNEI. The length of the CDR3 is 15 residues.

The genes are TRBV28 and TRBJ1-2; maybe TRBD1 (6 bases). The V end lost 6 bases, the J end lost 9 bases, and 23 bases lay between the germline ends. This CDR3 comprises 15 residues. Germline V gives CDR1 MDHEN, CDR2 SYDVKM. The DNA for the CDR3 is TGTGCCAGCAGGAGAACGCGACAGGCCTCGGGGAGCTACACCTTC. As protein: CASRRTRQASGSYTF.

CDR3 sequence: CASSRSPPTDTQYF. For the CDR3, the DNA is TGTGCCAGCAGCCGTTCCCCCCCCACAGATACGCAGTATTTT. The V and J genes are TRBV16 and TRBJ2-3; D gene uncertain. Trimming took 4 bases from V and 2 from J, leaving 10 bases between them. The CDR3 covers 14 residues. The V gene's germline CDR1 is KGHSY and CDR2 FQNENV.

The gene calls are TRBV6-1 and TRBJ2-3; D perhaps matches TRBD2 (6 bases). Between the trimmed V and J ends, which lost 2 bases and 5 bases, there was a span of 17 bases. The CDR3 contains 16 residues. CDR1 and CDR2 (germline): MNHNS, SASEGT. Written as DNA, the CDR3 is TGTGCCAGCAGTGAAAATGTGGGGGGAAACGTAGATACGCAGTATTTT. Translating it yields CASSENVGGNVDTQYF.

The chain couples TRBV29-1 to TRBJ2-2; 7 bases are a match to TRBD1. CDR3 length: 14 amino acids. Unmatched junction bases numbered 1, after V lost 3 bases and J lost 0 bases. Germline values: CDR1 SQVTM, CDR2 ANQGSEA. CDR3 sequence: CSVDRGTNTGELFF. CDR3 coding DNA: TGCAGCGTTGACAGGGGGACGAACACCGGGGAGCTGTTTTTT.

This chain links TRBV5-4 with TRBJ2-5; D remains ambiguous. The CDR3 has 15 residues. The V and J ends lost 0 bases and 4 bases respectively, with 13 bases between them. From germline, CDR1 is SGHNT and CDR2 YYREEE (reference sequence). The CDR3 here is CASSLAGPSVETQYF. CDR3 nucleotide sequence: TGTGCCAGCAGCTTGGCCGGGCCTTCAGTAGAGACCCAGTACTTC.

The V call is TRBV7-8, the J call TRBJ1-3; unclear D gene. This CDR3 is 14 amino acids long. Trimming removed 3 bases at V and 2 bases at J, with 8 bases between. CDR1 and CDR2 (germline): SGHVS, FQNEAQ. Here the CDR3 reads CASSLTLPGNTIYF. In DNA, the CDR3 is TGTGCCAGCAGCTTGACCTTGCCTGGAAACACCATATATTTT.

The chain has TRBV9 and TRBJ2-3, with D possibly TRBD1 on 6 matching bases. V shed 4 bases and J shed 0 bases, with 15 bases lying between them. Looked up from germline, CDR1 is SGDLS and CDR2 is YYNGEE. The CDR3 length is 16 residues. In DNA form, the CDR3 reads TGTGCCAGCAGCCTTGTAGGACAGCCTAGCACAGATACGCAGTATTTT. This codes for CASSLVGQPSTDTQYF.

The V gene is TRBV5-1, the J gene TRBJ1-4, with D tentatively TRBD1 (6 bases). Germline V CDR1 and CDR2: SGHRS, YFSETQ. V dropped 1 base and J dropped 5 bases, with 18 bases sitting between them. The CDR3 runs 17 residues. CDR3 nucleotides: TGCGCCAGCAGCTTGAGGGGGAGGTACCGGGAAAATGAAAAACTGTTTTTT. It yields the protein CASSLRGRYRENEKLFF.

The genes are TRBV15 and TRBJ2-7, with TRBD1 identical over 9 bases. The CDR3 consists of 13 residues. Germline values: CDR1 LNHNV, CDR2 YYDKDF (reference sequence). V was clipped by 4 bases and J by 3 bases; unmatched bases: 1. CDR3 loop: CATSKGQGYEQYF. CDR3 DNA sequence: TGTGCCACCAGCAAGGGACAGGGCTACGAGCAGTACTTC.

The rearrangement uses TRBV7-6 and TRBJ1-6; possible D gene TRBD1, 6 bases. CDR3 length equals 14 residues. Germline lookup yields CDR1 SGHVS and CDR2 FNYEAQ. Between the trimmed V and J ends, which lost 6 bases and 5 bases, there was a span of 11 bases. CDR3: CASSLQGHNSPLHF. In DNA form, the CDR3 reads TGTGCCAGCAGTTTACAGGGACATAATTCACCCCTCCACTTT.

This chain connects TRBV4-1 to TRBJ2-7; D gene uncertain. CDR3 length equals 13 residues. The V gene's germline CDR1 is MGHRA and CDR2 YSYEKL. With 0 bases removed from V and 8 bases from J, the gap between germline ends came to 11 bases. The CDR3 region has the DNA TGCGCCAGCAGCCAAGAGCAGGTCTTGCAGCAGTACTTC. It translates to CASSQEQVLQQYF.

Concerning this clone itself: The junction differs from germline at one of its ends, possibly a read error. The CDR3 DNA reads TGTGCCAGCAGCTCCCAGGGGACCCGTTATCCATTT. Its translation is CASSSQGTRYPF. V is TRBV28 and J is TRBJ1-1; a weak D match, TRBD1 (6 bases). The CDR3 consists of 12 residues. Looked up from germline, CDR1 is MDHEN and CDR2 is SYDVKM.

V gene TRBV11-3 combines with J gene TRBJ2-1, with TRBD2 identical over 8 bases. CDR3 length equals 15 residues. V was pared by 8 bases and J by 5 bases, with 11 bases of the junction left unmatched. Per germline, CDR1 SGHNT and CDR2 YENEEA. CDR3: CASSRGGRNNNEQFF. The DNA of the CDR3 is TGTGCCAGCTCCCGTGGCGGGAGGAACAACAATGAGCAGTTCTTC. Variable domain in full (rest from reference TRBV11-3 and TRBJ2-1): EAGVVQSPRYKIIEKKQPVAFWCNPISGHNTLYWYLQNLGQGPELLIRYENEEAVDDSQLPKDRFSAERLKGVDSTLKIQPAELGDSAVYLCASSRGGRNNNEQFFGPGTRLTVL.

This clone has a handful of counts. The J gene is TRBJ1-3, the V gene TRBV7-2; D is unclear. V was trimmed by 5 bases and J by 5 bases, leaving 16 bases between them. The CDR3 is made up of 15 amino acids. Looked up from germline, CDR1 is SGHTA and CDR2 is FQGNSA. CDR3 DNA sequence: TGTGCCAGCAGCCCCGACGTGGGATCTAGAAACACCATATATTTT. This translates into CASSPDVGSRNTIYF.

The chain carries TRBV5-1 and TRBJ1-6; D is undetermined. Trimming cost V 4 bases and J 7 bases, with 15 bases left between them. In germline, CDR1 is SGHRS, CDR2 YFSETQ. This CDR3 has 15 amino acids. CDR3 sequence reads: CASSLRAGDNSPLHF. The CDR3 nucleotides read TGCGCCAGCAGCCTCCGGGCAGGAGACAATTCACCCCTCCACTTT.

The J gene is TRBJ1-2, the V gene TRBV28; tentatively, D is TRBD1 (5 bases). The CDR3 consists of 14 residues. CDR1 and CDR2 from the germline V gene are MDHEN and SYDVKM. V was clipped by 2 bases and J by 4 bases, with 11 bases between them. The DNA for the CDR3 is TGTGCCAGCAGTTTACAGGGTTGGCTCTATGGCTACACCTTC. It yields the protein CASSLQGWLYGYTF.